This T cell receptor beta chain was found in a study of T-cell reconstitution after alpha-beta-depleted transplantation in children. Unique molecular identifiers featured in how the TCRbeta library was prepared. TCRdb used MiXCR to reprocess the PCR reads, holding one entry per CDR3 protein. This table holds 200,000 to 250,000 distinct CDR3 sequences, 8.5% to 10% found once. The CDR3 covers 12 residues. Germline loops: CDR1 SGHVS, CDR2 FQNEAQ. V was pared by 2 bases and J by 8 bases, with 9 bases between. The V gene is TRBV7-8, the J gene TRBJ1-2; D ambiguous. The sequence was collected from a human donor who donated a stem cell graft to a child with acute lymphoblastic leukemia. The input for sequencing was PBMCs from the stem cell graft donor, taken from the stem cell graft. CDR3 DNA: TGTGCCAGCAGCTTAAATACGGAGGGCTACACCTTC. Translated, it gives CASSLNTEGYTF.